This TCR beta chain is drawn from a study of blood T cells in healthy people across ages. A second PCR of roughly 6 to 12 cycles used a sample-barcoded 5' primer and a J-beta primer mix. One entry per CDR3 protein results from TCRdb running MiXCR on the 5' RACE reads. The sample has more than 650,000 distinct CDR3 sequences; 20% to 25% are singletons. Germline loops: CDR1 SQVTM, CDR2 ANQGSEA. This CDR3 region has 13 residues. V trimming: 1 base; J trimming: 4 bases; junction bases outside the gene matches: 2. This chain connects TRBV29-1 to TRBJ2-3; the match to TRBD1 covers 7 bases. The origin of this receptor is a man aged 65 to 85 in good health. What was sequenced was blood. In DNA form, the CDR3 reads TGCAGCGTTGAAGGGACAGGTGCAGATACGCAGTATTTT. Its protein product is CSVEGTGADTQYF.